This TCR beta chain was obtained from a study of blood T cells in healthy people across ages. Worth noting for this clonotype: Its cognate antigen is unknown.

Using a J-beta primer mix together with a sample-barcoded 5' primer, a second PCR was run for about 7 to 12 cycles. Via MiXCR, TCRdb re-called the 5' RACE reads, giving one row per CDR3 protein. The table includes roughly 1.5 million distinct CDR3 sequences, approximately 42% detected once. Peripheral blood, approximately 10 milliliters per donor, was collected. Trimming removed 4 bases at V and 6 bases at J, with 12 bases between. The V gene's germline CDR1 is SGHDN and CDR2 FVKESK. The CDR3 spans 13 residues. General study points: For the donors, CMV status was unknown and possibly confounded expanded clonotype changes. TCR beta diversity correlated strongly with naive T cell percentage. Greater diversity and more naive CD4+ cells were seen in long-lived donors than in aged donors.

The chain joins TRBV14 to TRBJ1-1; possible D gene TRBD1, 6 bases. Material: blood. This receptor was obtained from a woman between 18 and 30 years old in good health. The CDR3 here is CASSRRGAAEAFF. The CDR3 DNA follows: TGTGCCAGCAGCCGCCGGGGGGCGGCTGAAGCTTTCTTT.